This T cell receptor (beta chain) was sequenced for a study of blood T cell repertoires in COVID-19. For the study at large: Both acute and convalescent COVID-19 samples were obtained from the United States, Italy and Spain. Sources were T cells, B-cell-depleted T cells, or PBMCs; the material itself was cDNA or gDNA.

The CDR3 is 13 amino acids. Unmatched junction bases numbered 3, after V lost 8 bases and J lost 3 bases. CDR1 and CDR2 from the germline V gene are SEHNR and FQNEAQ (reference sequence). In the source study's methods: Amplification of reference gene primers provided the estimated nucleated cell counts. Clones were sequenced by immunoSEQ multiplex PCR, and TCRdb holds only the in-frame ones, with some missing. That table supplies the V and J calls and clone size; D and trimming were determined from the DNA. The repertoire includes fewer than 120,000 clones, 70% to 90% of them detected once, and 4% to 5% sits in the top ten.

This chain connects TRBV7-9 to TRBJ1-1; 10 positions match TRBD1. Sequenced input: peripheral blood. This TCR came from a human donor in a cohort sampled during active COVID-19. DNA of the CDR3: TGTGCCAGCCGACAGGGGGCCGACACTGAAGCTTTCTTT. This sequence encodes CASRQGADTEAFF.